The 19 T cell receptor beta chains below were found in one sample sequenced in a study of T cells in Graves' hyperthyroidism and ophthalmopathy. Researchers amplified the TCR beta CDR3 regions from RNA transcripts. TCR CDR3 underwent first-round RT-PCR with the HTBI primer set. TCRdb recomputed calls from the multiplex PCR reads with MiXCR, one row per CDR3 protein. The data show approximately 400,000 distinct CDR3 sequences, less than 15% seen once. Material: blood. These receptors were obtained from a man in his thirties or forties with Graves' hyperthyroidism that later progressed to Graves' ophthalmopathy.

In this sample, this clonotype turned up a few times. Here the CDR3 reads CASSLRYYEQYF. The CDR3 nucleotides read TGTGCCAGCAGTTTACGGTACTACGAGCAGTACTTC. V gene TRBV28 combines with J gene TRBJ2-7; D ambiguous. The CDR3 is 12 residues long. Deletions cut 2 bases from V and 3 bases from J, with 5 bases between. Per germline, CDR1 MDHEN and CDR2 SYDVKM.

This clonotype turned up a few times. This chain joins TRBV4-1 and TRBJ1-5, with D tentatively TRBD1 (5 bases). This CDR3 is 15 amino acids long. Germline CDR1 MGHRA, CDR2 YSYEKL. V was clipped by 3 bases and J by 4 bases, with 13 bases between them. CDR3 protein: CASSQQGLPNQPQHF. In nucleotides, the CDR3 is TGCGCCAGCAGCCAGCAGGGACTTCCGAATCAGCCCCAGCATTTT.

The chain recombines TRBV29-1 with TRBJ2-7, with D possibly being TRBD2 (5 bases). The germline V and J ends were trimmed by 4 bases and 1 base, with 8 bases remaining between them. This CDR3 comprises 12 residues. CDR1 and CDR2 (germline): SQVTM, ANQGSEA. Here the CDR3 reads CSVGKRSYEQYF. DNA of the CDR3: TGCAGCGTTGGGAAGCGGTCCTACGAGCAGTACTTC.

This clonotype was recorded at least ten times. The chain recombines TRBV7-9 with TRBJ2-2; the D gene is possibly TRBD1 (6 bases). Germline-derived CDR1 and CDR2 are SEHNR and FQNEAQ (reference sequence). The CDR3 is 12 amino acids. The V gene lost 6 bases and the J gene lost 5 bases, with 7 bases spanning the gap. The DNA of the CDR3 is TGTGCCAGCAGAGACAGGACCGGGGAGCTGTTTTTT. Translating gives CASRDRTGELFF.

This clonotype has ten or more counts. J is TRBJ2-2 and V is TRBV6-1; no reliable D call. The germline V gene encodes CDR1 MNHNS and CDR2 SASEGT. There are 13 residues in the CDR3. V lost 0 bases, J lost 7 bases, and 6 bases lay in between. The CDR3 DNA follows: TGTGCCAGCAGTGAAGCCTCCGTCGGGGAGCTGTTTTTT. As protein: CASSEASVGELFF.

This sequence joins TRBV19 and TRBJ1-5; D gene unclear. The CDR3 spans 12 residues. Germline V gene lookup returns CDR1 LNHDA and CDR2 SQIVND (reference sequence). V lost 2 bases, J lost 3 bases, and 2 bases lay in between. Written as DNA, the CDR3 is TGTGCCAGTAGTATATACAATCAGCCCCAGCATTTT. Translation: CASSIYNQPQHF.

This clonotype occurred a few times. This chain connects TRBV7-9 to TRBJ2-6, with 7 bases matching TRBD1. With V trimmed by 6 bases and J by 0 bases, 11 bases remained unmatched. The germline V gene encodes CDR1 SEHNR and CDR2 FQNEAQ (reference sequence). CDR3 length: 18 residues. CDR3 region: CASRHPGTAVSGANVLTF. The CDR3 nucleotides read TGTGCCAGCAGACACCCCGGGACAGCCGTCTCTGGGGCCAACGTCCTGACTTTC.

The V gene is TRBV9, the J gene TRBJ2-2; D remains unclear. Looked up from germline, CDR1 is SGDLS and CDR2 is YYNGEE. V dropped 4 bases and J dropped 2 bases, with 6 bases sitting between them. This CDR3 is 13 amino acids long. This CDR3 reads CASSLINTGELFF. Here the CDR3 DNA reads TGTGCCAGCAGCCTTATTAACACCGGGGAGCTGTTTTTT.

This clonotype was seen repeatedly, ten times or more. This chain links TRBV20-1 with TRBJ2-1; TRBD2 matches at 13 bases. The V segment lost 1 base and the J segment 0 bases; nucleotides outside the gene matches: 9. CDR1 DFQATT and CDR2 SNEGSKA come from the germline V gene (reference sequence). This CDR3 is 19 amino acids long. CDR3 coding DNA: TGCAGTGCTAGAGGGAGGACTAGCGGGGGACCGAGCTCCTACAATGAGCAGTTCTTC. It translates to CSARGRTSGGPSSYNEQFF.

Comments on this clonotype: The conserved phenylalanine or tryptophan is not found at the CDR3 terminus, so this likely reflects a read error. The chain has TRBV12-5 and TRBJ2-4, with TRBD1 identical over 7 bases. CDR1 LGHNT and CDR2 FRNRAP come from the germline V gene. The CDR3 spans 15 residues. V trimming: 3 bases; J trimming: 3 bases; junction bases outside the gene matches: 5. The CDR3 sequence: CASGLQGSGKNIQYL. CDR3 DNA sequence: TGTGCTAGTGGTTTACAGGGGTCCGGCAAAAACATTCAGTACCTC.

This clonotype was seen repeatedly, ten times or more. The V call is TRBV15, the J call TRBJ1-5; D gene unclear. The CDR3 contains 12 residues. V gave up 2 bases and J gave up 4 bases, with 3 bases separating them. CDR1 is LNHNV and CDR2 is YYDKDF in the germline V gene (reference sequence). The CDR3 DNA reads as TGTGCCACCAGCAGAAAGAATCAGCCCCAGCATTTT. Translated, it gives CATSRKNQPQHF.

This clonotype was detected ten times or more. The chain employs TRBV13 and TRBJ2-7, with TRBD1 identical over 9 bases. Germline V CDR1 and CDR2: PRHDT, FYEKMQ (reference sequence). The CDR3 loop spans 15 amino acids. V dropped 4 bases and J dropped 2; count of bases not matched to a gene: 6. The CDR3 region has the DNA TGTGCCAGCAGCTCCACGGGACAGGGCACCTACGAGCAGTACTTC. Protein product: CASSSTGQGTYEQYF.

The sample holds many counts of this clonotype. The gene calls are TRBV3-1 and TRBJ2-2; D perhaps matches TRBD1 (6 bases). The CDR3 consists of 16 residues. Germline V gives CDR1 LGHDT, CDR2 YNNKEL (reference sequence). Trimming shortened V by 1 base and J by 4 bases, and 13 bases separated the two germline ends. CDR3: CASSQVGGVGTGELFF. CDR3 nucleotide sequence: TGTGCCAGCAGCCAAGTTGGGGGCGTCGGCACCGGGGAGCTGTTTTTT.

This clonotype turned up a few times. V is TRBV20-1 and J is TRBJ2-3; 14 nucleotides agree with TRBD2. Trimming at V came to 1 base and at J to 2 bases, leaving 5 bases not matched to a gene. Germline V gene lookup returns CDR1 DFQATT and CDR2 SNEGSKA (reference sequence). CDR3 length: 17 residues. The CDR3 nucleotides are TGCAGTGCTAGAGGGTCGGGACTAGCGGGGGTCACAGATACGCAGTATTTT. This codes for CSARGSGLAGVTDTQYF.

Concerning this clonotype: One end of the junction varies from germline; a read error may be responsible. The chain joins TRBV7-9 to TRBJ1-1; 7 nucleotides agree with TRBD1. Germline V gene lookup returns CDR1 SEHNR and CDR2 FQNEAQ (reference sequence). CDR3 length: 17 residues. CDR3 in DNA: TGTGCCAGCAGCTTAGCCCAGGGGGGGTATGGCAACACTGAAGCTCTCTTT. Amino acid sequence: CASSLAQGGYGNTEALF.

The V gene is TRBV3-1, the J gene TRBJ2-7, with TRBD1 matching 12 bases. V dropped 4 bases and J dropped 8; count of bases not matched to a gene: 6. The CDR3 has 14 amino acids. The germline CDR1 and CDR2 sequences are LGHDT and YNNKEL (reference sequence). For the CDR3, the DNA is TGTGCCAGCAGCCCATGGGACAGGGGGCAGAAGCAGTACTTC. Translating it yields CASSPWDRGQKQYF.

This clonotype was observed many times. The chain recombines TRBV13 with TRBJ2-7, with 7 bases lining up with TRBD2. Losses at the gene ends were 6 bases for V and 2 bases for J; bases not matched to a gene: 7. CDR3 length: 14 amino acids. Germline loops: CDR1 PRHDT, CDR2 FYEKMQ (reference sequence). The CDR3 bases are TGTGCCAGCAGTCATAGCGGGCCGACCTACGAGCAGTACTTC. This codes for CASSHSGPTYEQYF.

This clonotype showed up many times. The CDR3 reads CASSLGGTANSPLHF. The CDR3 DNA follows: TGCGCCAGCAGCTTGGGAGGGACAGCGAATTCACCCCTCCACTTT. The rearrangement uses TRBV5-1 and TRBJ1-6, with 7 bases matching TRBD1. The J segment lost 7 bases and the V segment lost 0 bases, leaving 4 bases of the junction unmatched. Germline V gives CDR1 SGHRS, CDR2 YFSETQ. The CDR3 loop spans 15 amino acids.

The chain carries TRBV28 and TRBJ2-3, with TRBD2 matching over 14 bases. The CDR3 is 16 residues long. In germline, CDR1 is MDHEN, CDR2 SYDVKM. V shed 4 bases and J 5 bases; nucleotides not matched to a gene: 5. CDR3 region: CASSSTSGGAGDTQYF. As DNA, the CDR3 is TGTGCCAGCAGTTCGACTAGCGGGGGGGCGGGAGATACGCAGTATTTT. Variable domain in full (rest from reference TRBV28 and TRBJ2-3): DVKVTQSSRYLVKRTGEKVFLECVQDMDHENMFWYRQDPGLGLRLIYFSYDVKMKEKGDIPEGYSVSREKKERFSLILESASTNQTSMYLCASSSTSGGAGDTQYFGPGTRLTVL.